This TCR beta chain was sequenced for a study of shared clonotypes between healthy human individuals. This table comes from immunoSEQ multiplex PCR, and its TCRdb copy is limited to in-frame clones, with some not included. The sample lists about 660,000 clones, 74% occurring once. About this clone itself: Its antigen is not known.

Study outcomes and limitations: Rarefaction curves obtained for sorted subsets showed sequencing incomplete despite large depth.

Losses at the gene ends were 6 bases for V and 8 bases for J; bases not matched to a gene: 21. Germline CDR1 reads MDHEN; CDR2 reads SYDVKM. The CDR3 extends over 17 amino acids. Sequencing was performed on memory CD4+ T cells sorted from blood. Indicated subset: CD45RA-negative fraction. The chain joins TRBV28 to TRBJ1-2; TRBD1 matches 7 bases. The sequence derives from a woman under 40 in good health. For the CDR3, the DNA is TGTGCCAGCAGCTCCCTATCGACAGGGTTTGGACTGCGAGGCTACACCTTC. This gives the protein CASSSLSTGFGLRGYTF.